Given below is one T cell receptor (beta chain) in context. Its antigen remains unidentified. The junction does not match germline at one end; this may be a read error. The authors made TCR beta cDNA from approximately 500 ng total RNA with a constant-region primer. Employing slightly modified ARM-PCR, three nested multiplex PCR rounds were run, and these gave rise to the TCR beta libraries. Investigators reported that the first two PCR rounds, at 10 to 11 cycles each, used TRBV1-TRBV30 forward primers with a C-beta reverse primer. TCRdb recomputed calls from the multiplex PCR reads with MiXCR, one row per CDR3 protein. The table records about 37,000 distinct CDR3 sequences, approximately 71% of them present only once. Germline V gene lookup returns CDR1 SQVTM and CDR2 ANQGSEA. The CDR3 totals 13 residues. This entry is derived from a study of tumor-infiltrating lymphocytes in primary liver carcinoma. Turning to the study itself: Sample counts of productive TCRbeta reads spanned roughly 3.5 to 7.5 million; these counts were similar across tissue types. The study, taken as a whole, reports: Tumor-adjacent and tumor-blood pairs showed less overlap than tumor region pairs. The top-250-clone fraction was significantly higher in tumors than in blood (p = 0.039).

Joint extraction of RNA and DNA used roughly 17-32 mg of bulk tissue that was unsorted. This TCR was recovered from a man aged 40-49 years with primary liver carcinoma and hepatitis B virus infection. The V call is TRBV29-1, the J call TRBJ2-3, with D possibly matching TRBD1 (6 bases). Sample: tumor-adjacent normal liver tissue. The CDR3: CSGVGERTDKQYF. CDR3 sequence (DNA): TGCAGCGGTGTGGGGGAGCGGACAGATAAGCAGTATTTT.